This is a list of T cell receptor beta chains from one sample in a study of T cell repertoires in cytomegalovirus infection. A single record per CDR3 protein comes from TCRdb applying MiXCR to the reads. The sample lists 300,000 to 400,000 distinct CDR3 sequences; just under 30% were seen once. For these receptors, no antigen is known. Material: cultured PBMCs, obtained from culture after CMV antigen stimulation. The receptors stem from a human donor in good health (CMV status not recorded). Some clones in this sample may be carry-over from other donors' samples. The CDR3 runs from the conserved cysteine through the conserved F or W. The order of the fields is V gene, D gene, clone size, J gene, CDR3 protein, CDR3 DNA. The D gene is left open where the match is weak. A clone size is listed for some rows: how often the clone was seen (once, few, many), or a class if it is expanded.

V: TRBV18; D: TRBD1; size: many; J: TRBJ1-1; CDR3: CASSPGTGANTEAFF; DNA: TGTGCCAGCAGCCCCGGGACAGGGGCGAACACTGAAGCTTTCTTT
V: TRBV25-1; D: -; size: -; J: TRBJ1-2; CDR3: CASSVGPTSGGYTF; DNA: TGTGCCAGCAGTGTGGGACCGACCTCGGGTGGCTACACCTTC
V: TRBV7-8; D: TRBD1; size: many; J: TRBJ1-1; CDR3: CASSWDRNTEAFF; DNA: TGTGCCAGCAGTTGGGACAGAAACACTGAAGCTTTCTTT
V: TRBV28; D: -; size: -; J: TRBJ2-2; CDR3: CASSPEVWGTRPTGELFF; DNA: TGTGCCAGCAGCCCCGAAGTTTGGGGGACACGCCCCACCGGGGAGCTGTTTTTT
V: TRBV7-9; D: -; size: -; J: TRBJ1-1; CDR3: CASSLGGTLDTEAFF; DNA: TGTGCCAGCAGCTTGGGTGGGACGCTAGACACTGAAGCTTTCTTT
V: TRBV5-6; D: TRBD2; size: -; J: TRBJ2-1; CDR3: CASSLGRTSGNEQFF; DNA: TGTGCCAGCAGCTTGGGGCGGACTAGCGGGAATGAGCAGTTCTTC
V: TRBV2; D: -; size: -; J: TRBJ1-1; CDR3: CASRAGRTVNTEAFF; DNA: TGTGCCAGCAGGGCCGGTAGGACAGTGAACACTGAAGCTTTCTTT
V: TRBV9; D: -; size: few; J: TRBJ1-6; CDR3: CASSAAPRAGGGSPLHF; DNA: TGTGCCAGCAGCGCCGCCCCAAGAGCGGGAGGAGGTTCACCCCTCCACTTT
V: TRBV2; D: -; size: few; J: TRBJ1-1; CDR3: CASSAGSGWTEAFF; DNA: TGTGCCAGCAGCGCTGGATCAGGGTGGACTGAAGCTTTCTTT
V: TRBV19; D: TRBD1; size: -; J: TRBJ1-1; CDR3: CASSLSLRAGGMNTEAFF; DNA: TGTGCCAGTAGCCTCTCCCTTAGGGCAGGGGGAATGAACACTGAAGCTTTCTTT
V: TRBV4-2; D: TRBD1; size: -; J: TRBJ2-1; CDR3: CASSQPDRGGSYNEQFF; DNA: TGTGCCAGCAGCCAACCTGACAGGGGAGGATCCTACAATGAGCAGTTCTTC
V: TRBV4-2; D: -; size: -; J: TRBJ1-2; CDR3: CASSQGAEGLYGYTF; DNA: TGTGCCAGCAGCCAAGGGGCAGAGGGGCTCTATGGCTACACCTTC
V: TRBV7-6; D: TRBD1; size: many; J: TRBJ2-7; CDR3: CASSLVRRGHRISYEQYF; DNA: TGTGCCAGCAGCTTAGTACGCAGGGGGCATCGAATTTCCTACGAGCAGTACTTC
V: TRBV4-1; D: -; size: -; J: TRBJ1-2; CDR3: CASSQEQGNYGYTF; DNA: TGCGCCAGCAGCCAAGAACAGGGTAACTATGGCTACACCTTC
V: TRBV5-4; D: TRBD2; size: few; J: TRBJ2-5; CDR3: CASKLGRGEETQYF; DNA: TGTGCCAGCAAGCTTGGGAGGGGCGAAGAGACCCAGTACTTC
V: TRBV7-9; D: -; size: few; J: TRBJ2-2; CDR3: CASSLRQALNTGELFF; DNA: TGTGCCAGCAGCCTTCGACAGGCGCTGAACACCGGGGAGCTGTTTTTT
V: TRBV11-2; D: -; size: many; J: TRBJ2-7; CDR3: CASSLAAVGPLYEQYF; DNA: TGTGCCAGCAGCTTAGCCGCGGTAGGCCCCCTCTACGAGCAGTACTTC
V: TRBV20-1; D: -; size: -; J: TRBJ1-1; CDR3: CSASRGLTVNTEAFF; DNA: TGCAGTGCTAGTCGGGGCCTGACAGTCAACACTGAAGCTTTCTTT
V: TRBV5-1; D: -; size: few; J: TRBJ2-7; CDR3: CASSPTGPPSSYEQYF; DNA: TGCGCCAGCAGCCCAACCGGGCCCCCGAGCTCCTACGAGCAGTACTTC
V: TRBV27; D: -; size: few; J: TRBJ1-2; CDR3: CASSLAGAGYTF; DNA: TGTGCCAGCAGTTTAGCGGGCGCCGGCTACACCTTC
V: TRBV5-1; D: TRBD1; size: -; J: TRBJ1-1; CDR3: CASSLGQGGMNTEAFF; DNA: TGCGCCAGCAGCCTGGGACAGGGAGGAATGAACACTGAAGCTTTCTTT
V: TRBV29-1; D: -; size: -; J: TRBJ2-2; CDR3: CSVDGWESRDTGELFF; DNA: TGCAGCGTTGACGGGTGGGAGTCGCGGGACACCGGGGAGCTGTTTTTT
V: TRBV28; D: TRBD1; size: -; J: TRBJ2-5; CDR3: CASSSLDRAGETQYF; DNA: TGTGCCAGCAGTTCCCTCGACAGGGCGGGAGAGACCCAGTACTTC
V: TRBV27; D: TRBD1; size: few; J: TRBJ2-7; CDR3: CASLGTGSSYEQYF; DNA: TGTGCCAGCCTCGGGACAGGGAGCTCCTACGAGCAGTACTTC
V: TRBV27; D: TRBD1; size: -; J: TRBJ2-5; CDR3: CASSRNTGGGETQYF; DNA: TGTGCCAGCAGTCGTAATACAGGGGGCGGAGAGACCCAGTACTTC
V: TRBV12-3/TRBV12-4; D: -; size: -; J: TRBJ2-5; CDR3: CASSLSGLATQYF; DNA: TGTGCCAGCAGTTTATCGGGGTTGGCGACCCAGTACTTC
V: TRBV11-2; D: -; size: many; J: TRBJ2-7; CDR3: CASRRTGTRTYEQYF; DNA: TGTGCCAGCAGGCGAACCGGGACTCGCACCTACGAGCAGTACTTC
V: TRBV11-2; D: TRBD2; size: many; J: TRBJ2-1; CDR3: CASSRPGLAVRNEQFF; DNA: TGTGCCAGCAGCCGCCCGGGACTAGCGGTTCGGAATGAGCAGTTCTTC
V: TRBV6-1; D: -; size: -; J: TRBJ1-1; CDR3: CASSEDRVPLRAFF; DNA: TGTGCCAGCAGTGAAGACCGGGTTCCCCTCCGAGCTTTCTTT
V: TRBV4-1; D: -; size: -; J: TRBJ1-3; CDR3: CASSQDPGPGNTIYF; DNA: TGTGCCAGCAGCCAAGATCCGGGGCCTGGAAACACCATATATTTT
V: TRBV5-4; D: TRBD1; size: -; J: TRBJ1-4; CDR3: CASSSKTGPNEKLFF; DNA: TGTGCCAGCAGCTCAAAGACAGGGCCTAATGAAAAACTGTTTTTT
V: TRBV7-9; D: -; size: -; J: TRBJ1-1; CDR3: CASSQGAPYSTEAFF; DNA: TGTGCCAGCAGCCAAGGGGCCCCTTACTCGACTGAAGCTTTCTTT
V: TRBV6-5; D: TRBD1; size: -; J: TRBJ1-1; CDR3: CASSRTGPLGAFF; DNA: TGTGCCAGCAGTAGGACAGGGCCCCTCGGAGCTTTCTTT
V: TRBV7-8; D: TRBD1; size: many; J: TRBJ2-7; CDR3: CASSIDREGEQYF; DNA: TGTGCCAGCAGCATCGACAGGGAAGGCGAGCAGTACTTC
V: TRBV7-8; D: -; size: many; J: TRBJ1-2; CDR3: CASSERVGRRYGYTF; DNA: TGTGCCAGCAGTGAGAGGGTCGGCAGACGCTATGGCTACACCTTC
V: TRBV14; D: -; size: -; J: TRBJ1-6; CDR3: CASSQDPGKHSPLHF; DNA: TGTGCCAGCAGCCAAGACCCCGGAAAGCATTCACCCCTCCACTTT
V: TRBV7-2; D: -; size: -; J: TRBJ2-1; CDR3: CASSLFSGRDNEQFF; DNA: TGTGCCAGCAGCTTATTTAGCGGTAGGGACAATGAGCAGTTCTTC
V: TRBV9; D: -; size: -; J: TRBJ1-1; CDR3: CASSPGVMGTEAFF; DNA: TGTGCCAGCAGCCCAGGGGTGATGGGCACTGAAGCTTTCTTT
V: TRBV7-6; D: TRBD2; size: -; J: TRBJ2-1; CDR3: CASSPRGTLAGVGDEQFF; DNA: TGTGCCAGCAGCCCCAGGGGGACTCTAGCGGGAGTCGGCGATGAGCAGTTCTTC
V: TRBV20-1; D: -; size: few; J: TRBJ1-2; CDR3: CSARQTINYGYTF; DNA: TGCAGTGCCAGACAGACAATTAACTATGGCTACACCTTC
V: TRBV10-3; D: -; size: -; J: TRBJ2-3; CDR3: CAIMDQNIDTQYF; DNA: TGTGCCATCATGGACCAAAATATAGATACGCAGTATTTT
V: TRBV9; D: -; size: -; J: TRBJ1-1; CDR3: CASSVGPGGNTEAFF; DNA: TGTGCCAGCAGCGTAGGGCCGGGAGGGAACACTGAAGCTTTCTTT
V: TRBV20-1; D: TRBD1; size: -; J: TRBJ1-5; CDR3: CSARVGGRIQPQHF; DNA: TGCAGTGCTAGAGTAGGGGGCAGGATTCAGCCCCAGCATTTT
V: TRBV5-5; D: -; size: once; J: TRBJ1-5; CDR3: CASSSRLDNAQPQHF; DNA: TGTGCCAGCAGCTCGCGATTAGACAATGCTCAGCCCCAGCATTTT